A selection of T cell receptor beta chains follows, all from one sample in a study of blood T cell repertoires in COVID-19. Sequencing used immunoSEQ multiplex PCR; TCRdb keeps in-frame clones, though not all of them. The sample records roughly 220,000 clones, about 80% being singletons. Sequenced sample: peripheral blood. These receptors came from a woman aged 25 to 45 who had recovered from COVID-19. CDR3s include the opening cysteine and the closing phenylalanine or tryptophan. Each record gives: CDR3 length, V gene, D gene, clone size, J gene, CDR3 DNA, CDR3 protein. A D gene is named only where the DNA matches it firmly. Only part of the rows carry a size: once, few, many, or a class if the clone is expanded.

len: 13
v_gene: TRBV12-3/TRBV12-4
d_gene: NA
abundance: NA
j_gene: TRBJ2-5
CDR3nt: TGTGCCAGCAGTTTAAGAGTCCAAGAGACCCAGTACTTC
CDR3aa: CASSLRVQETQYF

len: 15
v_gene: TRBV19
d_gene: TRBD2
abundance: NA
j_gene: TRBJ2-3
CDR3nt: TGTGCCAGTACCTCGGGGAGCGGGGTTACAGATACGCAGTATTTT
CDR3aa: CASTSGSGVTDTQYF

len: 15
v_gene: TRBV6-1
d_gene: NA
abundance: NA
j_gene: TRBJ1-1
CDR3nt: TGTGCCAGCAGTGAGGGCCGGCTGGGGAGCGCTGAAGCTTTCTTT
CDR3aa: CASSEGRLGSAEAFF

len: 14
v_gene: TRBV11-2
d_gene: NA
abundance: NA
j_gene: TRBJ2-2
CDR3nt: TGTGCCAGCAGCCTCACACAGGTTCCCGGGGAGCTGTTTTTT
CDR3aa: CASSLTQVPGELFF

len: 13
v_gene: TRBV30
d_gene: NA
abundance: few
j_gene: TRBJ1-5
CDR3nt: TGTGCCTGGAGAGTGGGGCTGGATCAGCCCCAGCATTTT
CDR3aa: CAWRVGLDQPQHF

len: 14
v_gene: TRBV28
d_gene: TRBD1
abundance: NA
j_gene: TRBJ2-7
CDR3nt: TGTGCCAGCAGGGGGGACAGTGTATCCTACGAGCAGTACTTC
CDR3aa: CASRGDSVSYEQYF

len: 14
v_gene: TRBV7-9
d_gene: NA
abundance: NA
j_gene: TRBJ1-4
CDR3nt: TGTGCCAGCAGCTTAACTACAGGGTTGGAAAAACTGTTTTTT
CDR3aa: CASSLTTGLEKLFF

len: 14
v_gene: TRBV19
d_gene: NA
abundance: NA
j_gene: TRBJ1-4
CDR3nt: TGTGCCAGTAGTATGGGGCAGTCTAATGAAAAACTGTTTTTT
CDR3aa: CASSMGQSNEKLFF

len: 13
v_gene: TRBV2
d_gene: TRBD1
abundance: NA
j_gene: TRBJ1-2
CDR3nt: TGTGCCAGCAGTGGGGGACAGGAGGAAGGCTACACCTTC
CDR3aa: CASSGGQEEGYTF

len: 15
v_gene: TRBV28
d_gene: TRBD1
abundance: NA
j_gene: TRBJ1-1
CDR3nt: TGTGCCAGCAGTTTACTGGACAGGGAGGGGACTGAAGCTTTCTTT
CDR3aa: CASSLLDREGTEAFF

len: 14
v_gene: TRBV24-1
d_gene: TRBD1
abundance: NA
j_gene: TRBJ1-1
CDR3nt: TGTGCCACCAGTGACCGACAGGGGAACACTGAAGCTTTCTTT
CDR3aa: CATSDRQGNTEAFF

len: 13
v_gene: TRBV29-1
d_gene: NA
abundance: few
j_gene: TRBJ2-7
CDR3nt: TGCAGCGTTGAAGATCTTACCCCCCAGCGGCAGTACTTC
CDR3aa: CSVEDLTPQRQYF

len: 12
v_gene: TRBV10-3
d_gene: NA
abundance: NA
j_gene: TRBJ2-1
CDR3nt: TGTGCCATCAGTGATTCGTACAATGAGCAGTTCTTC
CDR3aa: CAISDSYNEQFF

len: 15
v_gene: TRBV6-1
d_gene: NA
abundance: NA
j_gene: TRBJ2-7
CDR3nt: TGTGCCAGCAGTGAAGAGGGGGAACTCATCTACGAGCAGTACTTC
CDR3aa: CASSEEGELIYEQYF

len: 14
v_gene: TRBV5-1
d_gene: NA
abundance: NA
j_gene: TRBJ2-1
CDR3nt: TGCGCCAGCTATCAGCGGACCTCCTACAATGAGCAGTTCTTC
CDR3aa: CASYQRTSYNEQFF

len: 14
v_gene: TRBV28
d_gene: NA
abundance: NA
j_gene: TRBJ1-4
CDR3nt: TGTGCCAGCAGTTTATTCCAGGCGAATGAAAAACTGTTTTTT
CDR3aa: CASSLFQANEKLFF

len: 14
v_gene: TRBV5-1
d_gene: TRBD1
abundance: NA
j_gene: TRBJ2-5
CDR3nt: TGCGCCAGCAGCCCGGGACAGGGGGGAGAGACCCAGTACTTC
CDR3aa: CASSPGQGGETQYF

len: 16
v_gene: TRBV7-3
d_gene: TRBD2
abundance: NA
j_gene: TRBJ2-3
CDR3nt: TGTGCCAGCAGCTTAATAGCGGGAGGCGCCACAGATACGCAGTATTTT
CDR3aa: CASSLIAGGATDTQYF

len: 15
v_gene: TRBV28
d_gene: TRBD2
abundance: NA
j_gene: TRBJ2-5
CDR3nt: TGTGCCAGCAGTTTAGGGAGCGGGAGGGAAGAGACCCAGTACTTC
CDR3aa: CASSLGSGREETQYF

len: 16
v_gene: TRBV27
d_gene: TRBD1
abundance: NA
j_gene: TRBJ1-2
CDR3nt: TGTGCCAGCAGTTTTGGGCTCGGTCGACAGGGGGGTGGCTACACCTTC
CDR3aa: CASSFGLGRQGGGYTF

len: 17
v_gene: TRBV3-1/TRBV3-2
d_gene: NA
abundance: once
j_gene: TRBJ2-1
CDR3nt: TGTGCCAGCAGCCCAAGGCCGGGCAGGGATTTGGACAATGAGCAGTTCTTC
CDR3aa: CASSPRPGRDLDNEQFF

len: 16
v_gene: TRBV5-1
d_gene: NA
abundance: NA
j_gene: TRBJ2-5
CDR3nt: TGCGCCAACCCCTCGGGTCGGGGTGGAGAAGGAGAGACCCAGTACTTC
CDR3aa: CANPSGRGGEGETQYF

len: 14
v_gene: TRBV30
d_gene: NA
abundance: NA
j_gene: TRBJ1-4
CDR3nt: TGTGCCTGGAGTATGGGGCCCCCTAATGAAAAACTGTTTTTT
CDR3aa: CAWSMGPPNEKLFF

len: 16
v_gene: TRBV14
d_gene: TRBD1
abundance: NA
j_gene: TRBJ2-1
CDR3nt: TGTGCCAGCAGCCACGTTCCGGGACAGGGTTACAATGAGCAGTTCTTC
CDR3aa: CASSHVPGQGYNEQFF

len: 16
v_gene: TRBV5-1
d_gene: NA
abundance: NA
j_gene: TRBJ2-2
CDR3nt: TGCGCCAGCAGCTTGGGAGGGTCCTTGGGGTCCGGGGAGCTGTTTTTT
CDR3aa: CASSLGGSLGSGELFF

len: 13
v_gene: TRBV13
d_gene: TRBD1
abundance: NA
j_gene: TRBJ1-1
CDR3nt: TGTGCCAGCAGCTTAGACAGGGGCACTGAAGCTTTCTTT
CDR3aa: CASSLDRGTEAFF

len: 14
v_gene: TRBV27
d_gene: TRBD1
abundance: NA
j_gene: TRBJ1-6
CDR3nt: TGTGCCAGCAGTCATGGGACAGCAATTCATCCCCTCCACTTT
CDR3aa: CASSHGTAIHPLHF

len: 16
v_gene: TRBV3-1/TRBV3-2
d_gene: TRBD2
abundance: NA
j_gene: TRBJ2-3
CDR3nt: TGTGCCAGCAGCCAAGAAATGGGAGGGAGCACAGATACGCAGTATTTT
CDR3aa: CASSQEMGGSTDTQYF

len: 16
v_gene: TRBV30
d_gene: NA
abundance: NA
j_gene: TRBJ2-1
CDR3nt: TGTGCCTGGAGTGAACAGGAAAAGAACTCCTACAATGAGCAGTTCTTC
CDR3aa: CAWSEQEKNSYNEQFF

len: 14
v_gene: TRBV6-1
d_gene: NA
abundance: NA
j_gene: TRBJ1-2
CDR3nt: TGTGCCAGCAGTGAAGCCCCCAACGGCAGGGCGGCCACCTTC
CDR3aa: CASSEAPNGRAATF

len: 17
v_gene: TRBV27
d_gene: TRBD1
abundance: NA
j_gene: TRBJ1-1
CDR3nt: TGTGCCAGCAGTTCGACCGGGACAGGCCGCCTAGGAGCTGAAGCTTTCTTT
CDR3aa: CASSSTGTGRLGAEAFF

len: 13
v_gene: TRBV2
d_gene: NA
abundance: once
j_gene: TRBJ1-2
CDR3nt: TGTGCCATCACCGTAAGGGGCAACTATGGCTACACCTTC
CDR3aa: CAITVRGNYGYTF

len: 13
v_gene: TRBV2
d_gene: NA
abundance: NA
j_gene: TRBJ1-5
CDR3nt: TGTGCCAGCTCTACAGGCGGCAATCAGCCCCAGCATTTT
CDR3aa: CASSTGGNQPQHF

len: 14
v_gene: TRBV20-1
d_gene: NA
abundance: few
j_gene: TRBJ2-2
CDR3nt: TGCAGTGCTAGTGTAGTTATTAATAGCGGGGAGCTGTTTTTT
CDR3aa: CSASVVINSGELFF

len: 14
v_gene: TRBV10-1
d_gene: NA
abundance: NA
j_gene: TRBJ2-3
CDR3nt: TGCGCCAGCAGCCATGGGACAGCGGGAGATACGCAGTATTTT
CDR3aa: CASSHGTAGDTQYF

len: 13
v_gene: TRBV15
d_gene: NA
abundance: NA
j_gene: TRBJ2-1
CDR3nt: TGTGCCACCAGCAGGGGCCCCACGGATGAGCAGTTCTTC
CDR3aa: CATSRGPTDEQFF

len: 15
v_gene: TRBV18
d_gene: TRBD2
abundance: once
j_gene: TRBJ2-5
CDR3nt: TGTGCCAGCTCACCACGGCTAGCGGGAGGAGAGACCCAGTACTTC
CDR3aa: CASSPRLAGGETQYF

len: 12
v_gene: TRBV2
d_gene: TRBD1
abundance: once
j_gene: TRBJ2-7
CDR3nt: TGTGCCAGCAGTACAGGGGCCTACGAGCAGTACTTC
CDR3aa: CASSTGAYEQYF

len: 16
v_gene: TRBV27
d_gene: TRBD2
abundance: NA
j_gene: TRBJ2-7
CDR3nt: TGTGCCAGCAGTTTCGCCGCTAGCGGTGGTTCCTACGAGCAGTACTTC
CDR3aa: CASSFAASGGSYEQYF

len: 12
v_gene: TRBV7-9
d_gene: NA
abundance: few
j_gene: TRBJ1-2
CDR3nt: TGTGCCAGCAGTTCGCGGAACTATGGCTACACCTTC
CDR3aa: CASSSRNYGYTF

len: 13
v_gene: TRBV2
d_gene: NA
abundance: NA
j_gene: TRBJ1-5
CDR3nt: TGTGCCAGCAGAACAGGCGCTAAAAAACCCCAGCATTTT
CDR3aa: CASRTGAKKPQHF

len: 18
v_gene: TRBV19
d_gene: NA
abundance: NA
j_gene: TRBJ2-1
CDR3nt: TGTGCCAGTAGTATAGATCCCTCCTGGAGCGGAGCCTACAATGAGCAGTTCTTC
CDR3aa: CASSIDPSWSGAYNEQFF

len: 13
v_gene: TRBV5-1
d_gene: NA
abundance: NA
j_gene: TRBJ2-5
CDR3nt: TGCGCCAGCGGGGTACAGGGCCAAGAGACCCAGTACTTC
CDR3aa: CASGVQGQETQYF

len: 13
v_gene: TRBV6-6
d_gene: NA
abundance: NA
j_gene: TRBJ1-1
CDR3nt: TGTGCCAGCAGTTTTTCAGGGGTCACTGAAGCTTTCTTT
CDR3aa: CASSFSGVTEAFF

len: 15
v_gene: TRBV3-1/TRBV3-2
d_gene: NA
abundance: few
j_gene: TRBJ1-5
CDR3nt: TGTGCCAGCAGCCAAGATGGAACAGGCAATCAGCCCCAGCATTTT
CDR3aa: CASSQDGTGNQPQHF

len: 15
v_gene: TRBV7-3
d_gene: NA
abundance: NA
j_gene: TRBJ2-7
CDR3nt: TGTGCCAGCAGCTTAACGAGGGGAGGCTCCTACGAGCAGTACTTC
CDR3aa: CASSLTRGGSYEQYF

len: 14
v_gene: TRBV25-1
d_gene: NA
abundance: NA
j_gene: TRBJ2-2
CDR3nt: TGTGCCAGCAGTGAATGGACTTCGGCCGGGGAGCTGTTTTTT
CDR3aa: CASSEWTSAGELFF

len: 16
v_gene: TRBV9
d_gene: TRBD2
abundance: NA
j_gene: TRBJ2-3
CDR3nt: TGTGCCAGCAGCACTCGACTAGCGGGCCGCACAGATACGCAGTATTTT
CDR3aa: CASSTRLAGRTDTQYF

len: 16
v_gene: TRBV14
d_gene: TRBD1
abundance: NA
j_gene: TRBJ2-7
CDR3nt: TGTGCCAGCAGCCAAGAACGTGGCAGGGGGTACTACGAGCAGTACTTC
CDR3aa: CASSQERGRGYYEQYF

len: 19
v_gene: TRBV30
d_gene: NA
abundance: NA
j_gene: TRBJ2-4
CDR3nt: TGTGCCTGGAGTGTACCCCCTGGGGTGCAGGGGCTAGCCAAAAACATTCAGTACTTC
CDR3aa: CAWSVPPGVQGLAKNIQYF

len: 12
v_gene: TRBV10-2
d_gene: TRBD2
abundance: NA
j_gene: TRBJ2-3
CDR3nt: TGCGCCAGCAGTGAGACTAGCGGGACGCAGTATTTT
CDR3aa: CASSETSGTQYF

len: 18
v_gene: TRBV5-4
d_gene: TRBD2
abundance: NA
j_gene: TRBJ2-2
CDR3nt: TGTGCCAGCAGCTTTTCATCCGCTAGCGGGTGGAACACCGGGGAGCTGTTTTTT
CDR3aa: CASSFSSASGWNTGELFF

len: 15
v_gene: TRBV5-6
d_gene: NA
abundance: few
j_gene: TRBJ2-1
CDR3nt: TGTGCCAGCAGTGCGGAGCGGAATTGGAAAAATGAGCAGTTCTTC
CDR3aa: CASSAERNWKNEQFF

len: 14
v_gene: TRBV27
d_gene: NA
abundance: NA
j_gene: TRBJ2-5
CDR3nt: TGTGCCAGCAGTTTAATGGCAGGGCAAGAGACCCAGTACTTC
CDR3aa: CASSLMAGQETQYF